These 6 T cell receptor beta chains came from one sample sequenced in a study of cytotoxic CD8 clonotypes in ibrutinib-treated CLL. The method was immunoSEQ multiplex PCR; TCRdb's version includes in-frame clones alone and lacks a portion of them. The sample includes over 45,000 clones, 56% of them seen just once. Specimen: PBMCs, collected after 24 months of ibrutinib treatment. The source of these receptors is a human donor with chronic lymphocytic leukemia.

The genes are TRBV6-5 and TRBJ2-4; D gene ambiguous. This CDR3 is built from 14 residues. Germline lookup yields CDR1 MNHEY and CDR2 SVGAGI. CDR3 in amino acids: CARSGEPDLNIQYF. For the CDR3, the DNA is TGTGCAAGATCTGGAGAGCCTGATCTCAACATTCAGTACTTC.

V gene TRBV7-9 combines with J gene TRBJ1-4; D might be TRBD1 (6 bases). Between the trimmed V and J ends, which lost 1 base and 4 bases, there was a span of 10 bases. CDR3 length: 15 amino acids. CDR1 and CDR2 (germline): SEHNR, FQNEAQ (reference sequence). The CDR3 coding sequence is TGTGCCAGCAGCTTAGTGGACAGACGTAATGAAAAACTGTTTTTT. Its protein product is CASSLVDRRNEKLFF.

This clone showed up just a few times. The V call is TRBV7-2, the J call TRBJ1-1; a weak D match, TRBD1 (6 bases). This CDR3 comprises 16 residues. With 3 bases removed from V and 0 bases from J, the gap between germline ends came to 14 bases. Germline CDR1 and CDR2: SGHTA and FQGNSA. The CDR3 DNA reads as TGTGCCAGCAGCTTGGACAGACCAAAAATGAACACTGAAGCTTTCTTT. It is translated as CASSLDRPKMNTEAFF.

V gene TRBV28 combines with J gene TRBJ1-2, with 8 bases identical to TRBD1. Germline V gene data show CDR1 as MDHEN and CDR2 as SYDVKM. V lost 2 bases, J lost 12 bases, and 2 bases stayed unmatched. The CDR3 sequence is 11 residues long. The DNA of the CDR3 is TGTGCCAGCAGTTTACAGGGGGCTGACACCTTC. It codes for CASSLQGADTF.

V is TRBV5-1 and J is TRBJ2-3; 7 nucleotides line up with TRBD1. Trimming cost V 4 bases and J 0 bases; bases outside gene matches: 11. Germline V gives CDR1 SGHRS, CDR2 YFSETQ. This CDR3 comprises 17 residues. CDR3 sequence: CASSPGIQGPSTDTQYF. The CDR3 coding sequence is TGCGCCAGCAGCCCCGGAATACAGGGGCCCAGCACAGATACGCAGTATTTT.

Comments on this clone: Mismatch with germline at one junction end may stem from a read error. V usage is TRBV5-1 and J usage is TRBJ1-2, with D unresolved. CDR1 is SGHRS and CDR2 is YFSETQ in the germline V gene. This CDR3 contains 14 residues. CDR3 DNA sequence: TGTGCCAGCAGCTTGGTTCGTGCCCTCTATGGCTACACCTTC. Translation: CASSLVRALYGYTF.